This section outlines one T cell receptor beta chain sequence together with its context. These data are taken from a study of T cells in Graves' hyperthyroidism and ophthalmopathy. These patients, aged 18 to 65, had recently diagnosed hyperthyroidism lasting under 2 months. Germline CDR1 reads SEHNR; CDR2 reads FQNEAQ (reference sequence). CDR3 length equals 12 residues. The V end lost 3 bases, the J end lost 10 bases, and 12 bases lay between the germline ends. TCR beta CDR3 region amplification was performed from RNA transcripts. RT-PCR in the first round (using the HTBI primer set) targeted the TCR CDR3. TCRdb reprocessed the multiplex PCR reads with MiXCR, giving one entry per CDR3 protein. Counted here are around 580,000 distinct CDR3 sequences, approximately 15% occurring once; the ten biggest clones make up around a sixth.

The chain couples TRBV7-9 to TRBJ1-2, with D hard to call. This TCR was sampled from a woman aged 18 to 35 with Graves' hyperthyroidism. Sequencing was carried out using blood. CDR3 sequence: CASSLRDSDYTF. The CDR3 DNA follows: TGTGCCAGCAGCTTGCGAGATTCGGACTACACCTTC.